The rows below give T cell receptor beta chains drawn from one sample of a study of cytomegalovirus exposure and HLA in healthy donors. Profiling relied on immunoSEQ multiplex PCR, and the TCRdb table lists in-frame clones only, not all of them. The table lists about 77,000 clones, 78% of them singletons. Sequenced input: PBMCs. Every receptor here comes from a man aged 40-55 years in good health and CMV-seronegative. Both conserved end residues are part of each CDR3. A D gene is named only where the DNA matches it firmly. For some rows the clone size is stated as once, few or many, or as a class when expanded; others skip it.

TRBV29-1	TRBJ2-7	.	TRBD2	CSVRSGRTHEQYF	TGCAGCGTGCGTAGCGGGAGAACCCACGAGCAGTACTTC
TRBV27	TRBJ1-1	.	TRBD1	CASREDRVGPEAFF	TGTGCCAGCAGGGAGGACAGGGTTGGTCCTGAAGCTTTCTTT
TRBV23-1	TRBJ2-7	.	.	CASSPDSSSSYEQYF	TGCGCCAGCAGCCCGGACAGCTCCTCTTCCTACGAGCAGTACTTC
TRBV30	TRBJ2-5	.	TRBD1	CAWSLADRGETQYF	TGTGCCTGGAGTCTTGCGGACAGGGGAGAGACCCAGTACTTC
TRBV6-1	TRBJ2-1	.	TRBD2	CASSTLAGEGNEQFF	TGTGCCAGCAGTACTCTAGCGGGAGAAGGGAATGAGCAGTTCTTC
TRBV30	TRBJ1-2	.	.	CAWSRRVEGYTF	TGTGCCTGGAGTAGGAGAGTGGAGGGCTACACCTTC
TRBV27	TRBJ1-5	.	TRBD1	CASRATGVRNQPQHF	TGTGCCAGCAGGGCTACAGGGGTTCGCAATCAGCCCCAGCATTTT
TRBV7-9	TRBJ1-2	once	.	CASSIRAGRWAPIF	TGTGCCAGCAGCATAAGGGCGGGACGGTGGGCTCCCATCTTC
TRBV7-9	TRBJ2-5	.	.	CASSLRGETQYF	TGTGCCAGCAGCTTACGGGGGGAGACCCAGTACTTC
TRBV28	TRBJ1-2	.	.	CASTSNYGYTF	TGTGCCAGCACCAGTAACTATGGCTACACCTTC
TRBV11-3	TRBJ2-1	.	.	CASSLAPRGEQFF	TGTGCCAGCAGCTTAGCTCCTAGGGGTGAGCAGTTCTTC
TRBV2	TRBJ1-5	.	.	CASSAGQLNQPQHF	TGTGCCAGCAGTGCCGGACAGCTTAATCAGCCCCAGCATTTT
TRBV10-3	TRBJ1-5	few	.	CAISGGGVYSNQPQHF	TGTGCCATCAGTGGGGGCGGAGTCTATAGCAATCAGCCCCAGCATTTT
TRBV21-1	TRBJ2-7	.	.	CASSTGTSGGYEQYF	TGTGCCAGCAGCACCGGGACTAGCGGGGGGTACGAGCAGTACTTC
TRBV18	TRBJ2-1	.	.	CASSLIENNEQFF	TGTGCCAGCTCACTCATAGAGAACAATGAGCAGTTCTTC
TRBV10-1	TRBJ2-1	.	.	CASSKNRGVGNEQFF	TGCGCCAGCAGTAAAAACCGCGGGGTTGGCAATGAGCAGTTCTTC
TRBV30	TRBJ1-2	few	.	CAWSEGQKYGYTF	TGTGCCTGGAGTGAAGGACAGAAGTATGGCTACACCTTC
TRBV9	TRBJ2-5	.	TRBD2	CASSVGGLAGVQETQYF	TGTGCCAGCAGCGTAGGCGGCTTAGCGGGAGTTCAAGAGACCCAGTACTTC
TRBV11-2	TRBJ2-2	.	TRBD2	CASSLARAGGRGTGELFF	TGTGCCAGCAGCTTAGCAAGAGCGGGAGGCCGTGGCACCGGGGAGCTGTTTTTT
TRBV4-3	TRBJ2-6	.	.	CASSLGAGNSGANVLTF	TGCGCCAGCAGCCTTGGGGCGGGGAACTCTGGGGCCAACGTCCTGACTTTC
TRBV11-3	TRBJ2-1	once	TRBD2	CASSLGRTSHEQFF	TGTGCCAGCAGCTTAGGGCGGACTAGCCATGAGCAGTTCTTC
TRBV5-1	TRBJ2-3	.	TRBD2	CASSLTREGRDTQYF	TGCGCCAGCAGCTTGACGCGGGAGGGCCGAGATACGCAGTATTTT
TRBV15	TRBJ2-1	.	TRBD2	CATSRVGTSGISPGEQFF	TGTGCCACCAGCAGGGTAGGAACTAGCGGGATTTCTCCGGGTGAGCAGTTCTTC
TRBV23-1	TRBJ2-1	.	.	CASSQSRSRLDSSYNEQFF	TGCGCCAGCAGTCAATCCCGTTCCAGACTCGATAGCTCCTACAATGAGCAGTTCTTC
TRBV27	TRBJ2-3	.	.	CASSWGGTDTQYF	TGTGCCAGCAGTTGGGGAGGCACAGATACGCAGTATTTT
TRBV11-2	TRBJ2-1	.	.	CASSPGASSYNEQFF	TGTGCCAGCAGCCCTGGGGCAAGCTCCTACAATGAGCAGTTCTTC
TRBV7-8	TRBJ2-1	few	.	CASSPRDLGYNEQFF	TGTGCCAGCAGCCCGCGGGACCTAGGCTACAATGAGCAGTTCTTC
TRBV5-1	TRBJ1-2	.	.	CASSFQGWGYTF	TGCGCCAGCAGCTTCCAGGGATGGGGCTACACCTTC
TRBV11-2	TRBJ2-7	.	TRBD2	CASSLELAGVYEQYF	TGTGCCAGCAGCTTAGAACTAGCGGGAGTATACGAGCAGTACTTC
TRBV10-3	TRBJ2-5	.	TRBD1	CAISQPTRGLETQYF	TGTGCCATCAGTCAACCAACGAGGGGGCTGGAGACCCAGTACTTC
TRBV7-9	TRBJ2-5	.	.	CASSLGSGETQYF	TGTGCCAGCAGCTTAGGGTCGGGGGAGACCCAGTACTTC
TRBV30	TRBJ2-2	.	.	CAWRGVGTGELFF	TGTGCCTGGCGCGGGGTCGGCACCGGGGAGCTGTTTTTT
TRBV5-1	TRBJ2-2	once	.	CASSLAGNTGELFF	TGCGCCAGCAGCTTGGCGGGGAACACCGGGGAGCTGTTTTTT
TRBV9	TRBJ2-3	.	TRBD1	CASSVAPGRGKADTQYF	TGTGCCAGCAGCGTAGCCCCTGGCAGGGGGAAGGCAGATACGCAGTATTTT
TRBV19	TRBJ2-1	.	TRBD1	CASRRETGAYNEQFF	TGTGCCAGTAGGAGGGAGACAGGGGCATACAATGAGCAGTTCTTC
TRBV5-1	TRBJ1-1	.	.	CASSRGGQGPEAFF	TGCGCCAGCAGCCGGGGGGGGCAGGGGCCTGAAGCTTTCTTT
TRBV9	TRBJ2-7	.	.	CASSVGVSSYYEQYF	TGTGCCAGCAGCGTAGGGGTTAGCTCCTACTACGAGCAGTACTTC
TRBV4-3	TRBJ2-7	.	TRBD2	CASSPRTSGTWAEQYF	TGCGCCAGCAGCCCTAGGACTAGCGGAACCTGGGCCGAGCAGTACTTC
TRBV28	TRBJ2-7	once	TRBD2	CASSLAGARHEQYF	TGTGCCAGCTCTCTAGCGGGAGCTCGGCACGAGCAGTACTTC
TRBV19	TRBJ1-2	.	TRBD1	CASSASGGIYGYTF	TGTGCCAGTAGTGCCTCAGGGGGAATCTATGGCTACACCTTC
TRBV19	TRBJ1-1	.	TRBD1	CASTTGGAHTEAFF	TGTGCCAGCACGACAGGGGGCGCCCACACTGAAGCTTTCTTT
TRBV7-2	TRBJ2-3	.	.	CASSSTRDTQYF	TGTGCCAGCAGCTCGACGAGGGATACGCAGTATTTT
TRBV15	TRBJ2-7	.	TRBD2	CATSRVGLAGAYEQYF	TGTGCCACCAGCAGAGTGGGACTAGCGGGAGCCTACGAGCAGTACTTC
TRBV6-1	TRBJ1-5	.	.	CASSEAGQFSNQPQHF	TGTGCCAGCAGTGAAGCAGGACAGTTCAGCAATCAGCCCCAGCATTTT
TRBV4-3	TRBJ2-5	few	TRBD2	CASSRGLGGAGGPGETQYF	TGCGCCAGCAGCCGAGGGCTAGGTGGGGCGGGAGGGCCGGGTGAGACCCAGTACTTC
TRBV18	TRBJ2-2	.	TRBD1	CASSPIFGTGGLGELFF	TGTGCCAGCTCACCAATCTTCGGGACAGGGGGCCTCGGGGAGCTGTTTTTT
TRBV18	TRBJ2-1	.	TRBD2	CASSPGLAGGGPYNEQFF	TGTGCCAGCTCACCCGGACTAGCGGGAGGGGGCCCCTACAATGAGCAGTTCTTC
TRBV7-2	TRBJ2-7	.	TRBD2	CASSASWTSGRPYF	TGTGCCAGCAGCGCTTCTTGGACTAGCGGGAGGCCCTACTTC
TRBV2	TRBJ2-7	.	TRBD2	CASSGREGLYEQYF	TGTGCCAGCAGTGGGCGGGAGGGCCTTTACGAGCAGTACTTC
TRBV7-8	TRBJ2-7	.	.	CASSLRRDSNRYEQYF	TGTGCCAGCAGCTTACGGAGGGACTCCAACCGCTACGAGCAGTACTTC